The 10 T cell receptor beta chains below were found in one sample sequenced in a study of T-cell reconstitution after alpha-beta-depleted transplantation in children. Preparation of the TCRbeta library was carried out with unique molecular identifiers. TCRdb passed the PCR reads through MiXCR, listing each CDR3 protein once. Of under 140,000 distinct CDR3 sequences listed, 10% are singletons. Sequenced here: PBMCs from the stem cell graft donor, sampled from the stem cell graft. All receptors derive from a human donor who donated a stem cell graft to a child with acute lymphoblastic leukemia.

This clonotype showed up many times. The chain's CDR3 is CASSLQMEGPYEQYF. For the CDR3, the DNA is TGTGCCAGCAGCTTACAAATGGAGGGGCCCTACGAGCAGTACTTC. The chain links TRBV7-2 to TRBJ2-7; D may be TRBD2 (6 bases). The CDR3 is 15 amino acids. CDR1 and CDR2 (germline): SGHTA, FQGNSA. V was trimmed by 2 bases and J by 2 bases, leaving 13 bases between them.

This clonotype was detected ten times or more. CDR3 bases: TGTGCCAGCAGAGCCTTTCCCGGTGGGCTAGCGGCCACAGATACGCAGTATTTT. Its translation is CASRAFPGGLAATDTQYF. The gene calls are TRBV6-1 and TRBJ2-3, with 7 positions matching TRBD2. The CDR3 is 18 residues long. Per the germline V gene, CDR1 is MNHNS and CDR2 is SASEGT. V gave up 6 bases and J gave up 2 bases; unmatched junction bases: 17.

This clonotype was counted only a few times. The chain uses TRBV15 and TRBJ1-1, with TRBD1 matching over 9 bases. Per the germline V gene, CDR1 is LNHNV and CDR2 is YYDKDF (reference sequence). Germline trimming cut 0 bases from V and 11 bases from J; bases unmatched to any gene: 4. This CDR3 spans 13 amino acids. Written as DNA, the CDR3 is TGTGCCACCAGCAGAGATTTAGACAGGGGGGCTTTCTTT. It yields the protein CATSRDLDRGAFF.

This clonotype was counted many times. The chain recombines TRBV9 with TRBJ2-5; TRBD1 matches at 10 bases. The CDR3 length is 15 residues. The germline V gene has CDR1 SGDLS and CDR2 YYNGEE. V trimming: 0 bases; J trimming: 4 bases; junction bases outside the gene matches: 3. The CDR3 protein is CASSVEGQGRETQYF. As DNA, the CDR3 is TGTGCCAGCAGCGTAGAGGGACAGGGGAGAGAGACCCAGTACTTC.

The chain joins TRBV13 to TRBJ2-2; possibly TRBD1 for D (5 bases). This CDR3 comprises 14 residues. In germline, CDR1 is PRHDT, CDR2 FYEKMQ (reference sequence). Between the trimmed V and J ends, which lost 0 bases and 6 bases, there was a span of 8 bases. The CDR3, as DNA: TGTGCCAGCAGCTTAGGGGGGCTGGCCGGGGAGCTGTTTTTT. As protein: CASSLGGLAGELFF.

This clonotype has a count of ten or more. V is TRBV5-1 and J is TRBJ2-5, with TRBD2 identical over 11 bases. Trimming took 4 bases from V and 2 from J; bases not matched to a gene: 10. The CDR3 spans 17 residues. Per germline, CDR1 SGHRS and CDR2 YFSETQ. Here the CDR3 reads CASSTQLAGATQETQYF. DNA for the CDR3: TGCGCCAGCAGCACACAACTAGCGGGAGCTACTCAAGAGACCCAGTACTTC.

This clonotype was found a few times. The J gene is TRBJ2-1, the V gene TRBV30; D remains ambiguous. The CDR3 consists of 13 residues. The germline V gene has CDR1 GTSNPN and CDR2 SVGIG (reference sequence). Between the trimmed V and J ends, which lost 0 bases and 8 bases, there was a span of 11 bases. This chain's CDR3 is CAWSVQTFYEQFF. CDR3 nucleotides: TGTGCCTGGAGTGTGCAAACATTTTATGAGCAGTTCTTC.

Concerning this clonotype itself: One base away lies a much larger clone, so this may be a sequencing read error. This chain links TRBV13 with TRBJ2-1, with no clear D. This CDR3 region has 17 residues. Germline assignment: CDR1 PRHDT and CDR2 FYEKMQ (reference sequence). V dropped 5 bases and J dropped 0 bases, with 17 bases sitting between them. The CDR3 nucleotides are TGTGCCAGCAGCCCCGTGCCGGTACGGAGCTCCTACAATGAGCAGTTCTTC. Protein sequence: CASSPVPVRSSYNEQFF.

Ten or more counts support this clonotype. CDR3 sequence: CATSRDDRRVGELFF. CDR3 coding DNA: TGTGCCACCAGCAGAGATGATCGGCGAGTCGGGGAGCTGTTTTTT. This chain uses TRBV15 with TRBJ2-2; D is undetermined. Germline V gene sequence: CDR1 LNHNV, CDR2 YYDKDF (reference sequence). The CDR3 has 15 amino acids. V lost 0 bases and J 7 bases, leaving 12 bases between the germline ends.

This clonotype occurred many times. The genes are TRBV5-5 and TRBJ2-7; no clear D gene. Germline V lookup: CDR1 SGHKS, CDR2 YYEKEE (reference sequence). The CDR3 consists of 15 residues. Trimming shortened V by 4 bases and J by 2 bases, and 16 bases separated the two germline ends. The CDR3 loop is CASSDILVGTYEQYF. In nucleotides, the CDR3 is TGTGCCAGCAGCGACATCCTCGTAGGGACCTACGAGCAGTACTTC.